This T cell receptor (beta chain) originates from a study of post-analysis software for immune sequencing data. Overall study findings and caveats: F measure grouped same-batch samples tightly together. Controls showed lower frequencies than patients for a few TRBV segments, and TRBV5-6, TRBV5-1 and TRBV20-1 were among these.

V shed 6 bases and J shed 2 bases, with 11 bases lying between them. Looked up from germline, CDR1 is SQVTM and CDR2 is ANQGSEA. The CDR3 extends over 13 amino acids. The TCR beta cDNA libraries carried unique molecular identifiers. With roughly 0.85 to 11 million T cells as the source, some 510,000 cDNA molecules resulted. TCRdb ran MiXCR on the PCR reads and lists one entry per CDR3 protein. The sample has 400,000 to 500,000 distinct CDR3 sequences; 35% to 45% are singletons. This clonotype has ten or more counts. As yet, its antigen is unknown. Specimen: blood. The chain couples TRBV29-1 to TRBJ2-4; D might be TRBD2 (6 bases). This receptor was identified in a girl aged 2 to 10 with multiple sclerosis. CDR3 sequence (DNA): TGCAGCGTATCGCGGGGCACCAAAAACATTCAGTACTTC. This sequence encodes CSVSRGTKNIQYF.